This T cell receptor (beta chain) came from a study of cytomegalovirus exposure and HLA in healthy donors. This CDR3 comprises 13 residues. V lost 5 bases and J 1 base, leaving 8 bases between the germline ends. Germline lookup yields CDR1 MNHNY and CDR2 SVGAGI (reference sequence). PCR involved 60 Vbeta and 13 Jbeta primers. Repertoires were generated with immunoSEQ multiplex PCR, while TCRdb's copy carries only in-frame clones and drops some. The sample shows about 120,000 clones, roughly 77% of them seen only once. This chain joins TRBV6-6 and TRBJ1-1, with D tentatively TRBD1 (6 bases). The specimen sequenced was PBMCs. The origin of this receptor is a man aged 35 to 55 in good health and CMV-seronegative. This CDR3 reads CASSPQGNTEAFF. The DNA for the CDR3 is TGTGCCAGCAGTCCACAGGGGAACACTGAAGCTTTCTTT.